This TCR beta chain was identified during a study of blood T cell repertoires in COVID-19. Generated by immunoSEQ multiplex PCR, the TCRdb table keeps only in-frame clones and is missing some. The sample holds 360,000 or so clones; around four fifths are singletons and the top ten take less than 6%. Germline loops: CDR1 ENHRY, CDR2 SYGVKD. Trimming took 6 bases from V and 1 from J, leaving 6 bases between them. This CDR3 region has 12 residues. The chain carries TRBV10-3 and TRBJ1-1, with D perhaps matching TRBD1 (5 bases). Sequenced material: PBMCs or T cells enriched from blood (not recorded which). The TCR was taken from a woman aged 50 to 65 who had recovered from COVID-19. CDR3: CAIRTGNTEAFF. The CDR3 DNA sequence: TGTGCCATCAGAACAGGGAACACTGAAGCTTTCTTT.